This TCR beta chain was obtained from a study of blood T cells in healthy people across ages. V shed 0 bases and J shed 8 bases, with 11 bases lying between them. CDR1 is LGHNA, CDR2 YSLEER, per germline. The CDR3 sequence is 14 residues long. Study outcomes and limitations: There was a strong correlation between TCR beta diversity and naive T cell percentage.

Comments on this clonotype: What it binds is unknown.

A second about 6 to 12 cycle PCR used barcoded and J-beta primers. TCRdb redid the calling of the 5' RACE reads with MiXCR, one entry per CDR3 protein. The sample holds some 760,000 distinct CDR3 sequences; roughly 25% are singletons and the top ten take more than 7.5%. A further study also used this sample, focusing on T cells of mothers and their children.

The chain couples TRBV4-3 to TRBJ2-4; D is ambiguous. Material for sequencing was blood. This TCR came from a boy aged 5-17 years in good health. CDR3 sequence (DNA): TGCGCCAGCAGCCAAGATGTCCCTCGCGACATTCAGTACTTC. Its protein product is CASSQDVPRDIQYF.